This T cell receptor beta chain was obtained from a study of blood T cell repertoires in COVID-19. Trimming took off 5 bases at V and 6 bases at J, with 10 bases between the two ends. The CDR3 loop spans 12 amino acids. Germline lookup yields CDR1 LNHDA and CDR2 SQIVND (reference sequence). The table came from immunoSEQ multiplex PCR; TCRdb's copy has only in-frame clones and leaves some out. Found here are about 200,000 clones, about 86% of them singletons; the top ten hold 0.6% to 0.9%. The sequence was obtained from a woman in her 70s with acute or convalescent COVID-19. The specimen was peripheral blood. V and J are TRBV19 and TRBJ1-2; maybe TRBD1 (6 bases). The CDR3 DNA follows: TGTGCCAGTAGTTGGGGGCTCAATGGCTACACCTTC. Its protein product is CASSWGLNGYTF.